Sequencing of this T cell receptor beta chain was carried out in a study of blood T cell repertoires in COVID-19. Germline V gene sequence: CDR1 KGHSH, CDR2 LQKENI. The CDR3 runs 18 residues. The junction had 7 bases not matched to a gene; V was cut back by 2 bases and J by 1 base. Here immunoSEQ multiplex PCR was the method, and the copy in TCRdb shows in-frame clones only, minus some. The sample holds approximately 300,000 clones, more than 80% seen once. The sequence was obtained from a woman between 40 and 50 years old with acute or convalescent COVID-19. V usage is TRBV18 and J usage is TRBJ2-6; 8 bases match TRBD1. Sequencing used peripheral blood. CDR3 residues: CASSPTQWTGSGANVLTF. DNA of the CDR3: TGTGCCAGCTCACCAACCCAATGGACAGGGTCTGGGGCCAACGTCCTGACTTTC.